The clone carrying this T cell receptor (beta chain) was observed once. The CDR3 is 14 residues long. V was trimmed by 1 base and J by 6 bases, leaving 13 bases between them. The germline V gene has CDR1 MNHEY and CDR2 SMNVEV (reference sequence). The sample belongs to a study of cytomegalovirus exposure and HLA in healthy donors. The PCR was carried out with 60 Vbeta primers and 13 Jbeta primers. Clones were read by immunoSEQ multiplex PCR, and TCRdb kept only the in-frame ones, dropping some. The data hold a few hundred thousand clones, with roughly 80% observed a single time. The receptor's source is a middle-aged man in good health and CMV-seronegative. Material: PBMCs. This rearrangement joins TRBV27 to TRBJ2-7, with D tentatively TRBD1 (6 bases). This CDR3 reads CASSLLGGTGEQYF. In nucleotides, the CDR3 is TGTGCCAGCAGTTTATTAGGGGGTACCGGCGAGCAGTACTTC.